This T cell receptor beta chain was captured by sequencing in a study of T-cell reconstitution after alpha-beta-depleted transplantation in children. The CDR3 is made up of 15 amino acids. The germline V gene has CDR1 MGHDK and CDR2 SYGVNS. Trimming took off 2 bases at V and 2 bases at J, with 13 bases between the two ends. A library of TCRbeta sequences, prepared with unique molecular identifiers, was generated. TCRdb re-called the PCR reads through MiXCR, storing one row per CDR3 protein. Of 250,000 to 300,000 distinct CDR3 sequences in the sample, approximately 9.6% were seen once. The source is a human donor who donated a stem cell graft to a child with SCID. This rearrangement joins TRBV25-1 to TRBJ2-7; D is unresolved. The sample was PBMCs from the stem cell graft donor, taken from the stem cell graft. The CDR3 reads CASSEDPAPPYEQYF. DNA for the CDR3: TGTGCCAGCAGTGAAGATCCTGCTCCGCCCTACGAGCAGTACTTC.